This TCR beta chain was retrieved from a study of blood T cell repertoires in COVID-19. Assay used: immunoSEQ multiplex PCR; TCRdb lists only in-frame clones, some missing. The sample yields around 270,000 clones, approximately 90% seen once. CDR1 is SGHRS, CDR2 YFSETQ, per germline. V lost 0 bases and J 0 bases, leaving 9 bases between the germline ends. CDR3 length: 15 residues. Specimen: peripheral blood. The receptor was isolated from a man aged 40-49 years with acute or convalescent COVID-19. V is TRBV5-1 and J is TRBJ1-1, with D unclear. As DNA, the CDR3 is TGCGCCAGCAGCTTGGCTATGGGAGTGAACACTGAAGCTTTCTTT. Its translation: CASSLAMGVNTEAFF. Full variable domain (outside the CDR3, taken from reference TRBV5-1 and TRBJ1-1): KAGVTQTPRYLIKTRGQQVTLSCSPISGHRSVSWYQQTPGQGLQFLFEYFSETQRNKGNFPGRFSGRQFSNSRSEMNVSTLELGDSALYLCASSLAMGVNTEAFFGQGTRLTVV.